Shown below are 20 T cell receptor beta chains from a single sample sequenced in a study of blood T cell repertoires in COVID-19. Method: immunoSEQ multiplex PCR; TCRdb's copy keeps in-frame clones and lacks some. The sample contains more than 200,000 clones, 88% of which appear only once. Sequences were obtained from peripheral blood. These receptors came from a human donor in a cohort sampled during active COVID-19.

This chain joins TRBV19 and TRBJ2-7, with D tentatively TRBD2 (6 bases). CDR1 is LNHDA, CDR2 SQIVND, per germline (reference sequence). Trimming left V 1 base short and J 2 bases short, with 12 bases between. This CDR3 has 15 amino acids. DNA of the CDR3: TGTGCCAGTAGTATAGCGGCCCCGGGGGCCTACGAGCAGTACTTC. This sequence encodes CASSIAAPGAYEQYF.

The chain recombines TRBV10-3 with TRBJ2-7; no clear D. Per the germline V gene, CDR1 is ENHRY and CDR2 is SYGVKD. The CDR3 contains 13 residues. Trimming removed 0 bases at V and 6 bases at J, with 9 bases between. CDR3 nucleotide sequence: TGTGCCATCAGTGAGTCGAGGCAAGCCGAGCAGTACTTC. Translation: CAISESRQAEQYF.

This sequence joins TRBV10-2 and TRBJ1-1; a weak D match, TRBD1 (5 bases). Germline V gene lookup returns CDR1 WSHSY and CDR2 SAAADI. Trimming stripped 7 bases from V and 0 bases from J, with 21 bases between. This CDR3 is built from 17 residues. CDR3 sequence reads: CASKLPTRARMNTEAFF. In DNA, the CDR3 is TGCGCCAGCAAACTTCCGACCAGGGCTAGGATGAACACTGAAGCTTTCTTT.

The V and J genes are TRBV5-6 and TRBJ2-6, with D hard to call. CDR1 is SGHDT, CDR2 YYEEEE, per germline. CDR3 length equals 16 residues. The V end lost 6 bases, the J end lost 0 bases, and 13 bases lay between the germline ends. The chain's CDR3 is CASTRGPASGANVLTF. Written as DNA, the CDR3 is TGTGCCAGCACCCGCGGTCCGGCCTCTGGGGCCAACGTCCTGACTTTC.

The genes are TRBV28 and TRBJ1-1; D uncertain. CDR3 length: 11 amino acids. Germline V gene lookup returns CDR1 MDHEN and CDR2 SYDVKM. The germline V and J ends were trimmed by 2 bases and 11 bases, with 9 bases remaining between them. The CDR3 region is CASSLDLGAFF. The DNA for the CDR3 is TGTGCCAGCAGTTTAGATCTCGGGGCTTTCTTT.

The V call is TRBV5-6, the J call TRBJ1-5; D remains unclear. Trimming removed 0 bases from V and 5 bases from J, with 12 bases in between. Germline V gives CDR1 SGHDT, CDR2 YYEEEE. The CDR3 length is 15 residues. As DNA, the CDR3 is TGTGCCAGCAGCTTGGGTCGGGGATTATATCAGCCCCAGCATTTT. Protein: CASSLGRGLYQPQHF.

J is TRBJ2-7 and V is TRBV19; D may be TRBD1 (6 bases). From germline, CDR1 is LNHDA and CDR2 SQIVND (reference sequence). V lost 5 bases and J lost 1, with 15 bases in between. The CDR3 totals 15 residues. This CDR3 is CASSFTGLGSYEQYF. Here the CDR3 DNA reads TGTGCCAGTAGTTTTACAGGGTTGGGATCCTACGAGCAGTACTTC.

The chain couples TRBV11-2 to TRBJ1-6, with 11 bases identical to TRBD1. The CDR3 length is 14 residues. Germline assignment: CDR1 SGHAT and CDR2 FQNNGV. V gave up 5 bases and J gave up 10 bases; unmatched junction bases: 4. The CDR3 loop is CASSGQGAASPLHF. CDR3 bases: TGTGCCAGCAGCGGACAGGGGGCGGCCTCACCCCTCCACTTT.

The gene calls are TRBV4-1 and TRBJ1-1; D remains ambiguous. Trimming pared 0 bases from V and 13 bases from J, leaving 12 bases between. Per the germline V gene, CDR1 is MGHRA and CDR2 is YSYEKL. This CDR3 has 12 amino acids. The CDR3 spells CASSQDNPKLFF. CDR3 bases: TGCGCCAGCAGCCAAGATAACCCGAAGCTTTTCTTT.

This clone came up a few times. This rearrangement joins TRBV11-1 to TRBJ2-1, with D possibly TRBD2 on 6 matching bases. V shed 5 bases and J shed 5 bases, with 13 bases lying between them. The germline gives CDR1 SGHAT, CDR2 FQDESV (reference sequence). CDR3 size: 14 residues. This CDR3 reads CASSHSGINNEQFF. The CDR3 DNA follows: TGTGCCAGCAGCCATAGCGGTATAAACAATGAGCAGTTCTTC.

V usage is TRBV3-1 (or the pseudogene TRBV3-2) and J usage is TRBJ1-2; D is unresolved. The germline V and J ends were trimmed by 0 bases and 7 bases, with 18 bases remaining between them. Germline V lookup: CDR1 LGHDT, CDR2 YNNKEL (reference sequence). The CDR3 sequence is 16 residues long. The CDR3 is CASSQDPSRSIFGYTF. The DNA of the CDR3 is TGTGCCAGCAGCCAAGATCCCTCTCGTAGCATTTTTGGCTACACCTTC.

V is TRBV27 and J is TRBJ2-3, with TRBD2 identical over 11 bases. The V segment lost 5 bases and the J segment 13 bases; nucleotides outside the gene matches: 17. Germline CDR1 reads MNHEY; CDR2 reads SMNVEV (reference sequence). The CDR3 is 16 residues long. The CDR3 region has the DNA TGTGCCAGCAGTGCCATTCTAGCGGGGGGAGGGCCCGTCGAGTATTTT. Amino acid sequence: CASSAILAGGGPVEYF.

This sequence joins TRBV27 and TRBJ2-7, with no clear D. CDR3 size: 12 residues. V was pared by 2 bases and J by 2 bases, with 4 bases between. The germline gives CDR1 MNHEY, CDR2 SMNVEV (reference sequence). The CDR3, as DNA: TGTGCCAGCAGTTTAACGGCCTACGAGCAGTACTTC. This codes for CASSLTAYEQYF.

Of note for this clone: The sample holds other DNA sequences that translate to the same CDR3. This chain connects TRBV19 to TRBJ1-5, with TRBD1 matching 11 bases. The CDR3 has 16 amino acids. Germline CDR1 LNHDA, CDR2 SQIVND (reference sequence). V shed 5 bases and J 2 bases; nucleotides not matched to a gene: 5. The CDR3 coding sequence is TGTGCCAGTAGTCCGAGGGGACAGGGGGGCAATCAGCCCCAGCATTTT. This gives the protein CASSPRGQGGNQPQHF. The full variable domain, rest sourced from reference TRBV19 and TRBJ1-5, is DGGITQSPKYLFRKEGQNVTLSCEQNLNHDAMYWYRQDPGQGLRLIYYSQIVNDFQKGDIAEGYSVSREKKESFPLTVTSAQKNPTAFYLCASSPRGQGGNQPQHFGDGTRLSIL.

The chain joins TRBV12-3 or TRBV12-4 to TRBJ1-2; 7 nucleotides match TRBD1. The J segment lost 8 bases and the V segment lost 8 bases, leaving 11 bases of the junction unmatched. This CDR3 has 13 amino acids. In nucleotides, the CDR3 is TGTGCCAGCCGACCCCTCTTACAGGGGGGCTACACCTTC. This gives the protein CASRPLLQGGYTF.

The CDR3 DNA is TGTGCCAGCACCCGGGACATGGCCTCCTACGAGCAGTACTTC. This encodes CASTRDMASYEQYF. The chain has TRBV28 and TRBJ2-7, with TRBD1 as a possible D gene (6 bases). The CDR3 is 14 amino acids. Per the germline V gene, CDR1 is MDHEN and CDR2 is SYDVKM. The germline V and J ends were trimmed by 7 bases and 0 bases, with 13 bases remaining between them.

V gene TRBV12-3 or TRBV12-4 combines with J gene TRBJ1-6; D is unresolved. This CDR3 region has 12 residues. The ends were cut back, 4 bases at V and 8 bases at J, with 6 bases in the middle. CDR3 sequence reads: CASSSPYSPLHF. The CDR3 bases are TGTGCCAGCAGTTCTCCCTATTCACCCCTCCACTTT.

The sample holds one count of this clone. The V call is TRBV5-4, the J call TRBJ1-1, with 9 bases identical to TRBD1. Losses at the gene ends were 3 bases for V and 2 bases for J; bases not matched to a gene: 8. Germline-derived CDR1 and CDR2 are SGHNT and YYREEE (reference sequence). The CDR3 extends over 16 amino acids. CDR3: CASSSYPGQGNTEAFF. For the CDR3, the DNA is TGTGCCAGCAGCTCATACCCGGGACAGGGTAACACTGAAGCTTTCTTT.

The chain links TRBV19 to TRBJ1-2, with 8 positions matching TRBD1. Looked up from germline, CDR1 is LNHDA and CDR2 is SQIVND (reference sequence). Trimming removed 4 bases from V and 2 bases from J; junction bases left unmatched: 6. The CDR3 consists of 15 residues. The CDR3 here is CASSTGQGPNYGYTF. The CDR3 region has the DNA TGTGCCAGTAGTACAGGACAGGGTCCAAACTATGGCTACACCTTC. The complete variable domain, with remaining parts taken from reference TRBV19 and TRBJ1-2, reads DGGITQSPKYLFRKEGQNVTLSCEQNLNHDAMYWYRQDPGQGLRLIYYSQIVNDFQKGDIAEGYSVSREKKESFPLTVTSAQKNPTAFYLCASSTGQGPNYGYTFGSGTRLTVV.

CDR3 protein: CAIRKGTGENGYTF. CDR3 nucleotide sequence: TGTGCCATCAGGAAGGGGACAGGGGAAAATGGCTACACCTTC. This chain uses TRBV10-3 with TRBJ1-2; 10 positions match TRBD1. The CDR3 loop spans 14 amino acids. Germline-derived CDR1 and CDR2 are ENHRY and SYGVKD. The J segment lost 6 bases and the V segment lost 6 bases, leaving 7 bases of the junction unmatched.